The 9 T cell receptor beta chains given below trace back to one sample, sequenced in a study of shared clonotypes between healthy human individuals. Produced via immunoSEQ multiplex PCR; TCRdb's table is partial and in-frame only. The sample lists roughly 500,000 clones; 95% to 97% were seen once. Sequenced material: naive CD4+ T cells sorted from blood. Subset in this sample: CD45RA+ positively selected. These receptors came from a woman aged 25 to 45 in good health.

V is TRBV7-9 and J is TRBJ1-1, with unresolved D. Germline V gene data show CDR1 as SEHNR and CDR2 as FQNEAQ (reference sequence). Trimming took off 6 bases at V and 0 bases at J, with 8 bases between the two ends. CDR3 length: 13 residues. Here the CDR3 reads CASRERMNTEAFF. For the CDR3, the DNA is TGTGCCAGCAGGGAGAGGATGAACACTGAAGCTTTCTTT. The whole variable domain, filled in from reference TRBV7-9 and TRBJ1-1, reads DTGVSQNPRHKITKRGQNVTFRCDPISEHNRLYWYRQTLGQGPEFLTYFQNEAQLEKSRLLSDRFSAERPKGSFSTLEIQRTEQGDSAMYLCASRERMNTEAFFGQGTRLTVV.

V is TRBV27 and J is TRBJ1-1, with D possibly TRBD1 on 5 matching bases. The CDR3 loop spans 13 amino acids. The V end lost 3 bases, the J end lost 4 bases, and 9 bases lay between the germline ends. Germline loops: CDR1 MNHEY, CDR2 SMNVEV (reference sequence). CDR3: CASSFSGFTEAFF. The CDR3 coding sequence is TGTGCCAGCAGTTTCTCAGGGTTCACTGAAGCTTTCTTT.

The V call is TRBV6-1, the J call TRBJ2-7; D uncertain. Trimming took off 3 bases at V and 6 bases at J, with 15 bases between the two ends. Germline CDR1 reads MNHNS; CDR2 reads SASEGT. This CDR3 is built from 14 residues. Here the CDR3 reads CASSDGLGKVEQYF. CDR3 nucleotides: TGTGCCAGCAGTGATGGATTGGGGAAGGTCGAGCAGTACTTC.

The CDR3 nucleotides read TGTGCCAGCGGGGGAGGCTACACCTTC. Amino acids: CASGGGYTF. The chain recombines TRBV2 with TRBJ1-2, with D possibly TRBD1 on 5 matching bases. Trimming took off 8 bases at V and 8 bases at J, with 6 bases between the two ends. The CDR3 has 9 amino acids. The germline CDR1 and CDR2 sequences are SNHLY and FYNNEI.

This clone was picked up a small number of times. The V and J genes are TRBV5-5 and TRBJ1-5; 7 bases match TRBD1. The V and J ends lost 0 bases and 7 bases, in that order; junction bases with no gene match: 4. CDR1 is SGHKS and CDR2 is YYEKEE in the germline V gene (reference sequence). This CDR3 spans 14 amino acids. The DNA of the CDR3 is TGTGCCAGCAGCTTGGGACAGGGAAGGCAGCCCCAGCATTTT. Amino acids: CASSLGQGRQPQHF.

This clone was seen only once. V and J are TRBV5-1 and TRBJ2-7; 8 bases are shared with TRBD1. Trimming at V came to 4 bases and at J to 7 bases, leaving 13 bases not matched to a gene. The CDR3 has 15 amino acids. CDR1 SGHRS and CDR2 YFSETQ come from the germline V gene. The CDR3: CASSPDLGQVVEQYF. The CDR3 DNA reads TGCGCCAGCAGCCCCGACCTGGGACAGGTAGTTGAGCAGTACTTC.

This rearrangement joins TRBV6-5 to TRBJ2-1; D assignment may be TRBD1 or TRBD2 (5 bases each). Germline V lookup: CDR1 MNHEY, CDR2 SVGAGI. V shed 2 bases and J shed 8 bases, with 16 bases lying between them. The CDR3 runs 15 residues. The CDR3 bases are TGTGCCAGCAGTTACGTGGGACCCCCTAGGGATGAGCAGTTCTTC. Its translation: CASSYVGPPRDEQFF.

The CDR3: CASSSSGTADTQYF. The CDR3 DNA sequence: TGTGCCAGCAGCTCCTCCGGGACGGCAGATACGCAGTATTTT. The chain uses TRBV7-9 and TRBJ2-3; D tentatively reads TRBD1 or TRBD2 (5 bases each). V was cut by 4 bases and J by 4 bases, with 12 bases left in between. From germline, CDR1 is SEHNR and CDR2 FQNEAQ (reference sequence). The CDR3 runs 14 residues.

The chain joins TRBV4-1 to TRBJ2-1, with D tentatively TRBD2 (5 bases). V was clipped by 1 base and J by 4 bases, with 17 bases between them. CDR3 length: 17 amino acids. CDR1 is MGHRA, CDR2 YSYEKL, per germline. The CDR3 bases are TGCGCCAGCAGCCAAGGCCGAGGTGCTAGCAGATACAATGAGCAGTTCTTC. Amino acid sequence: CASSQGRGASRYNEQFF.